This T cell receptor (beta chain) is from a study of T cell responses to AZD1222 COVID-19 vaccine. Study conclusions and caveats: Dominant at 160-218 and 743-854, vaccine-associated CD4 TCRs also spanned spike. Baseline serology detected seropositivity in only six AZD1222 recipients. White British people made up most donors, females outnumbered males, and clonal diversity was possibly underestimated.

TCRdb's table, derived via immunoSEQ multiplex PCR, lists solely in-frame clones and lacks some. The table includes roughly 150,000 clones, 94% detected once. Remarks on this clone: Its antigen remains unidentified.

Second-dose groups at about 4 or about 12 weeks were pooled. Trimming took 3 bases from V and 4 from J; bases not matched to a gene: 7. CDR1 and CDR2 (germline): SEHNR, FQNEAQ (reference sequence). This CDR3 spans 15 amino acids. The clonotype comes from an adult who received the AZD1222 COVID-19 vaccine. Sequenced here: peripheral blood, sampled 28 days after the second AZD1222 dose. This chain links TRBV7-9 with TRBJ1-1, with TRBD1 identical over 8 bases. DNA for the CDR3: TGTGCCAGCAGCTTGACAGGGGCGGCGGGCACTGAAGCTTTCTTT. This encodes CASSLTGAAGTEAFF.